What follows are 13 T cell receptor beta chains derived from one specimen sequenced in a study of CXCR3-negative and CXCR3-positive naive CD8 T cells. The libraries of TRB cDNA were constructed through 5' RACE using UMI labels. TCRdb reanalyzed the 5' RACE reads and collapses them to one entry per CDR3 protein, without DNA. This sample's table has 100,000 or so distinct CDR3 sequences. Sequencing was performed on naive CXCR3- CD8+ T cells from blood. Documented subset: CD45RO-CCR7+CD27+CD95- naive CD8+ T cells lacking CXCR3 (TNR3-). The receptors shown here come from a human donor in good health. Some clones in this sample may be carry-over from other donors' samples.

This chain uses TRBV28 with TRBJ1-2; TCRdb picks TRBD1, but there is no DNA to check that call. CDR1 and CDR2 (germline): MDHEN, SYDVKM. The CDR3 is 13 amino acids. This CDR3 reads CASSRPGKGGYTF.

The genes are TRBV29-1 and TRBJ2-7; TCRdb picks TRBD1, but there is no DNA to check that call. In germline, CDR1 is SQVTM, CDR2 ANQGSEA. The CDR3 length is 13 residues. The CDR3 loop reads CSVGSGTGNEQYF.

The chain has TRBV14 and TRBJ1-1. CDR1 and CDR2 from the germline V gene are SGHDN and FVKESK. This CDR3 is 16 amino acids long. The CDR3: CASSQGPGLGLSEAFF.

This chain connects TRBV28 to TRBJ2-6. Germline CDR1 is MDHEN and CDR2 is SYDVKM. This CDR3 is 15 amino acids long. The CDR3 region is CASSLTGLGANVLTF.

V and J are TRBV28 and TRBJ2-1; the D call from TCRdb, TRBD1, cannot be confirmed without DNA. The CDR3 loop spans 15 amino acids. Germline-derived CDR1 and CDR2 are MDHEN and SYDVKM. CDR3 amino acids: CASSRGRGAYNEQFF.

V and J are TRBV6-5 and TRBJ1-1. This CDR3 is built from 12 residues. From germline, CDR1 is MNHEY and CDR2 SVGAGI. CDR3 residues: CASSRSDTEAFF.

This rearrangement joins TRBV29-1 to TRBJ2-2; as DNA is missing, the TRBD1 call by TCRdb cannot be tested. Germline CDR1 reads SQVTM; CDR2 reads ANQGSEA. The CDR3 extends over 12 amino acids. The CDR3 is CSVVQDTGELFF.

The V and J genes are TRBV6-5 and TRBJ2-3; TCRdb outputs TRBD2, but without DNA this stays unchecked. CDR1 is MNHEY and CDR2 is SVGAGI in the germline V gene. The CDR3 length is 16 residues. CDR3 sequence reads: CASSYSKLAGVDTQYF.

This chain uses TRBV10-3 with TRBJ1-6; TCRdb returns TRBD1, unconfirmable since there is no DNA. The CDR3 runs to 15 residues. Germline lookup yields CDR1 ENHRY and CDR2 SYGVKD. CDR3 residues: CAISEDRAGNSPLHF.

The chain links TRBV27 to TRBJ2-7. CDR1 and CDR2 (germline): MNHEY, SMNVEV (reference sequence). The CDR3 is 13 amino acids. This CDR3 reads CASSFNTVYEQYF.

This chain links TRBV4-1 with TRBJ2-7. The CDR3 loop spans 15 amino acids. Germline V lookup: CDR1 MGHRA, CDR2 YSYEKL. The CDR3 reads CASSQVRGSSYEQYF.

The chain has TRBV6-2 or TRBV6-3 and TRBJ2-7. Germline-derived CDR1 and CDR2 are MNHEY and SVGEGT. The length of the CDR3 is 11 residues. The chain's CDR3 is CASGRTYEQYF.

This rearrangement joins TRBV29-1 to TRBJ2-2. Germline CDR1 and CDR2: SQVTM and ANQGSEA. The CDR3 is made up of 11 amino acids. CDR3 protein: CSVGRVGELFF.